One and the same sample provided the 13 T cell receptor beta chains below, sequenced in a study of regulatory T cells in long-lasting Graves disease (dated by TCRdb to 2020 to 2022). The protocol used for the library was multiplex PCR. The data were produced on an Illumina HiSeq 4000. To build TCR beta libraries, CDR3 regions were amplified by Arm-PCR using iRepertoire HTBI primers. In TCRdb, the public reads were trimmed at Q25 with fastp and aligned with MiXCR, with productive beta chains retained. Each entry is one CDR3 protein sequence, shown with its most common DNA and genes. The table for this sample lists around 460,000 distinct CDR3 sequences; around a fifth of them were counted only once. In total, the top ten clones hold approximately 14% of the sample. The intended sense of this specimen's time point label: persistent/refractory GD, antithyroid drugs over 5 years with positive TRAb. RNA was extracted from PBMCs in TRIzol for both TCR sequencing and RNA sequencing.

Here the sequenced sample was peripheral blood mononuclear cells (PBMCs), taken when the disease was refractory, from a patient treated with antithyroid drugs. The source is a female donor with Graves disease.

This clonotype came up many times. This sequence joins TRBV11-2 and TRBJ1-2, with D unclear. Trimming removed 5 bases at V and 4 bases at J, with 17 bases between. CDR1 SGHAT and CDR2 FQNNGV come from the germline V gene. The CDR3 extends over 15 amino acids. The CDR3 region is CASSPLRGLLYGYTF. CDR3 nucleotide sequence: TGTGCCAGCAGCCCCCTCAGAGGGCTCCTCTATGGCTACACCTTC.

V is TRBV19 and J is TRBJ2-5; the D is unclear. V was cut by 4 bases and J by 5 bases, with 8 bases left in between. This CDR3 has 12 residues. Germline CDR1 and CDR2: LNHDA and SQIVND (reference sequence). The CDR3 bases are TGTGCCAGTAGTACGATAGGGGAGACCCAGTACTTC. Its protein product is CASSTIGETQYF.

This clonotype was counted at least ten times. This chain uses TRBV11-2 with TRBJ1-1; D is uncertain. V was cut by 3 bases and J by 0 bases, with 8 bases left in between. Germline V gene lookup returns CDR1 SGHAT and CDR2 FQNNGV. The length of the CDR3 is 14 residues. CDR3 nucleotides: TGTGCCAGCAGCTTTGGGCTCGTGAACACTGAAGCTTTCTTT. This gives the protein CASSFGLVNTEAFF. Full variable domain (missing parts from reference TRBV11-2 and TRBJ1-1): EAGVAQSPRYKIIEKRQSVAFWCNPISGHATLYWYQQILGQGPKLLIQFQNNGVVDDSQLPKDRFSAERLKGVDSTLKIQPAKLEDSAVYLCASSFGLVNTEAFFGQGTRLTVV.

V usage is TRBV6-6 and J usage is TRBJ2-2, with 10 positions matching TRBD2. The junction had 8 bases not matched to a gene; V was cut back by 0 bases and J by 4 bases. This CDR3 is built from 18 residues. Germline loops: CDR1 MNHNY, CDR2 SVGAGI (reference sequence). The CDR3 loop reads CASSYSWTSGMGTGELFF. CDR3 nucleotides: TGTGCCAGCAGTTACTCATGGACTAGCGGAATGGGCACCGGGGAGCTGTTTTTT.

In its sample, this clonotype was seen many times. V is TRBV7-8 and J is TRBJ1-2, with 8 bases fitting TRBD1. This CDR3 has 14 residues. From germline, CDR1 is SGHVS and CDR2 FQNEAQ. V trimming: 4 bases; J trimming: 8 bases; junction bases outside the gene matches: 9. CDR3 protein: CASSSSGGAGGYTF. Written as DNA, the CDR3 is TGTGCCAGCAGCTCCTCAGGGGGCGCAGGGGGCTACACCTTC.

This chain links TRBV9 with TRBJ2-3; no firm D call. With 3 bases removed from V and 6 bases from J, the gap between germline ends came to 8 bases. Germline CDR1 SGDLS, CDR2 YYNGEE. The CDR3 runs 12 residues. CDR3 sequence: CASSADRDTQYF. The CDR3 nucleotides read TGTGCCAGCAGCGCCGATAGGGATACGCAGTATTTT.

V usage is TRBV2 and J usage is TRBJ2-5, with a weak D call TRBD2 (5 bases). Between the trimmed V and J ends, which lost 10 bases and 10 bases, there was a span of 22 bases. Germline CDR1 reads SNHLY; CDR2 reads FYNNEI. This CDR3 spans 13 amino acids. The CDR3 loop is CATQPEVIVDQYF. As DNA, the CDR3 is TGTGCCACCCAACCGGAGGTTATCGTGGACCAGTACTTC.

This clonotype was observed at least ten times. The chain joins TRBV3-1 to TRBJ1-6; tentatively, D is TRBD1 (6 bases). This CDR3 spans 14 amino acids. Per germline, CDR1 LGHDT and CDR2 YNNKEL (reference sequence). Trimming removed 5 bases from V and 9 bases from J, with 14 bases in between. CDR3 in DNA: TGTGCCAGCAGCTCAGGGGTCGTGGCTTCACCCCTCCACTTT. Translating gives CASSSGVVASPLHF.

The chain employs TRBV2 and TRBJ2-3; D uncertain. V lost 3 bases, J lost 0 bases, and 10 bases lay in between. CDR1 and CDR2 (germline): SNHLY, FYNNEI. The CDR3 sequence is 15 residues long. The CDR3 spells CASSENGPSTDTQYF. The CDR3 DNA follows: TGTGCCAGCAGTGAGAACGGGCCGAGCACAGATACGCAGTATTTT.

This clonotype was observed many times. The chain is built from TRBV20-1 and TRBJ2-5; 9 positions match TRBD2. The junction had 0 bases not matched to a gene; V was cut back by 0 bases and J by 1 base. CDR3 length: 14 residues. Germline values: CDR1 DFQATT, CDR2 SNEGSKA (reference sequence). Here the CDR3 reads CSARETSGQETQYF. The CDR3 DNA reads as TGCAGTGCTAGAGAGACTAGCGGCCAAGAGACCCAGTACTTC.

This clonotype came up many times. CDR3 protein: CASSEAGGDYEQYF. Written as DNA, the CDR3 is TGTGCCAGCAGTGAAGCGGGAGGGGACTACGAGCAGTACTTC. The genes are TRBV6-1 and TRBJ2-7, with 7 bases aligning to TRBD2. The CDR3 spans 14 residues. The J segment lost 3 bases and the V segment lost 0 bases, leaving 2 bases of the junction unmatched. Germline V lookup: CDR1 MNHNS, CDR2 SASEGT.

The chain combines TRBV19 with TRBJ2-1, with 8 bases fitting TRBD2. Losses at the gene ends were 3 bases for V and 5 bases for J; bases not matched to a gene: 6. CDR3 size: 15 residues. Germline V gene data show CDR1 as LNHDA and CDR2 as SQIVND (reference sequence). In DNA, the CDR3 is TGTGCCAGTAGTATCTCCAGCGGGGGTCACAATGAGCAGTTCTTC. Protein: CASSISSGGHNEQFF.

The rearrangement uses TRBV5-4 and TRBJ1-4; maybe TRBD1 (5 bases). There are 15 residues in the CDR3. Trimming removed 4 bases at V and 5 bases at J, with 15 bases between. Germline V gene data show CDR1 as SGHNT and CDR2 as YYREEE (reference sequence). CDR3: CASSAGGSGNEKLFF. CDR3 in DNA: TGTGCCAGCAGCGCTGGGGGTTCTGGGAATGAAAAACTGTTTTTT.